This note documents a single T cell receptor (beta chain) sequence. Its specificity is not known. V lost 2 bases and J lost 3, with 8 bases in between. This CDR3 has 14 amino acids. Per the germline V gene, CDR1 is MNHNS and CDR2 is SASEGT. This sample is drawn from a study of cytomegalovirus exposure and HLA in healthy donors. Study-level points and caveats: Later on, an analysis found that several of the most significant clusters appeared to be linked to common viral pathogens, which included parvovirus B19. Presence/absence analyses assumed roughly uniform sequencing depth across donors.

The PCR was carried out with 60 Vbeta primers and 13 Jbeta primers. Data came from immunoSEQ multiplex PCR; TCRdb stores just in-frame clones and leaves some out. This sample has around 170,000 clones; roughly 75% occur once, and the top ten carry 1%. The source of this sequence is a woman between 45 and 60 years old in good health and CMV-seropositive. Input material: PBMCs. V usage is TRBV6-1 and J usage is TRBJ1-3; a weak D match, TRBD1 (5 bases). CDR3 in amino acids: CASSEWGLGNTIYF. CDR3 DNA: TGTGCCAGCAGTGAATGGGGACTTGGAAACACCATATATTTT.